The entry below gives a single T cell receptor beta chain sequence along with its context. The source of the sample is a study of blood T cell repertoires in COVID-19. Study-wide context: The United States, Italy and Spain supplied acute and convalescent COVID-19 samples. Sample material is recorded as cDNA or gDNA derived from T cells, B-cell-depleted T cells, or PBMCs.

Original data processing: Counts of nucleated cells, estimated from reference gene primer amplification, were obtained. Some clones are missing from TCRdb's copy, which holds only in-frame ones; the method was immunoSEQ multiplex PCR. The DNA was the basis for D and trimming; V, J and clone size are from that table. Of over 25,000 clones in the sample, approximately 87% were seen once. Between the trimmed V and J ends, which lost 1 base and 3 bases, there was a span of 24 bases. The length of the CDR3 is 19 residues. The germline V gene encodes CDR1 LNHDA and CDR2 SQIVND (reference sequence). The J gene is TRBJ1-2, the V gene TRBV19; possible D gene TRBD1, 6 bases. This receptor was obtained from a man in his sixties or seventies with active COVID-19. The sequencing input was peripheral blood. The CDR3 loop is CASSIGQTGLTGMDYGYTF. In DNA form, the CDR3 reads TGTGCCAGTAGTATAGGGCAGACAGGTCTGACTGGAATGGACTATGGCTACACCTTC.